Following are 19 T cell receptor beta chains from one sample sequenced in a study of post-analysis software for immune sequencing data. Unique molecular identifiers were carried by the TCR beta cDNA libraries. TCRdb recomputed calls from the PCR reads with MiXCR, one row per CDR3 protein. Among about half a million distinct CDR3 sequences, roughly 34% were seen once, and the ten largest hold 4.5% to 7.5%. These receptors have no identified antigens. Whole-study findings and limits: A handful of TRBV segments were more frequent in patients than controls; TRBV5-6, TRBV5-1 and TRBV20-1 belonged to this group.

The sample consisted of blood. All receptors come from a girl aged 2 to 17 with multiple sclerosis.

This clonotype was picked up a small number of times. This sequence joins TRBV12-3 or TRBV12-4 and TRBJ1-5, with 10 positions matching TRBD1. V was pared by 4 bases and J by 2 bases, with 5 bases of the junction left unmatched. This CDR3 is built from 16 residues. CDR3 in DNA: TGTGCCAGCAGTTCCGGACAGGGGGGCGGCAATCAGCCCCAGCATTTT. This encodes CASSSGQGGGNQPQHF.

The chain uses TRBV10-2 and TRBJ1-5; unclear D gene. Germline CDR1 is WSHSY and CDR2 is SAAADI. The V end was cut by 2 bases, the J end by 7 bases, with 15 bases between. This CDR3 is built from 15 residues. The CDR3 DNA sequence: TGCGCCAGCAGTGAGACGCGGAGGGTTCGCCAGCCCCAGCATTTT. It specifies CASSETRRVRQPQHF.

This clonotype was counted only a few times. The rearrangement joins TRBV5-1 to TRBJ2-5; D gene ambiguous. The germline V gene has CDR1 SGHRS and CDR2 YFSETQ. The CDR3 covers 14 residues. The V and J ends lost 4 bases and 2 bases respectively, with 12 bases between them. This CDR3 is CASSPDLPQETQYF. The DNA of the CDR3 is TGCGCCAGCAGCCCGGACCTGCCTCAAGAGACCCAGTACTTC.

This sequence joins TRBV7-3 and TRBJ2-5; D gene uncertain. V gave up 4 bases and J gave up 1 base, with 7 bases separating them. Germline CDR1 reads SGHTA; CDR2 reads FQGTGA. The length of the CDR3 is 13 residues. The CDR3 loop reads CASSSTAQETQYF. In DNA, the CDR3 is TGTGCCAGCAGCTCCACAGCCCAAGAGACCCAGTACTTC.

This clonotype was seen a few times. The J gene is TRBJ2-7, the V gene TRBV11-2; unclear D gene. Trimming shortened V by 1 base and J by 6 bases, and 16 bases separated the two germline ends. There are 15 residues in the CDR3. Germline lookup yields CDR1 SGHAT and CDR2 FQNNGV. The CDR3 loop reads CASSLAWRYYTEQYF. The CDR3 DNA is TGTGCCAGCAGCTTAGCTTGGCGATATTACACCGAGCAGTACTTC. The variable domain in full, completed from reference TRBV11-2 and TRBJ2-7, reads EAGVAQSPRYKIIEKRQSVAFWCNPISGHATLYWYQQILGQGPKLLIQFQNNGVVDDSQLPKDRFSAERLKGVDSTLKIQPAKLEDSAVYLCASSLAWRYYTEQYFGPGTRLTVT.

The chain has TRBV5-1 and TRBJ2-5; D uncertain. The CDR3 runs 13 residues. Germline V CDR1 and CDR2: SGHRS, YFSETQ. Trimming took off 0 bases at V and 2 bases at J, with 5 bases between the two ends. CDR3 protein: CASSLETQETQYF. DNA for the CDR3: TGCGCCAGCAGCTTGGAAACTCAAGAGACCCAGTACTTC.

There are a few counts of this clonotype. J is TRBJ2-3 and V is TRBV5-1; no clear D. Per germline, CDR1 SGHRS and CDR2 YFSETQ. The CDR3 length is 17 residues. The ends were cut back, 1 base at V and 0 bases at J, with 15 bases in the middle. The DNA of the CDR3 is TGCGCCAGCAGCTTGTATTCATCCGGTTACAGCACAGATACGCAGTATTTT. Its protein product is CASSLYSSGYSTDTQYF.

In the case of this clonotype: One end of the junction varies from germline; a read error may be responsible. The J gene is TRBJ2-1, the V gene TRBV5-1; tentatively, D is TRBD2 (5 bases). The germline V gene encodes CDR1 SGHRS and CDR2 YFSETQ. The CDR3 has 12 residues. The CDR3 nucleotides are TGCGCCGGCAGCGCCGGGGTCGGTGAGCAGTTCTTC. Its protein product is CAGSAGVGEQFF. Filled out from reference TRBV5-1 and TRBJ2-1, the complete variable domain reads KAGVTQTPRYLIKTRGQQVTLSCSPISGHRSVSWYQQTPGQGLQFLFEYFSETQRNKGNFPGRFSGRQFSNSRSEMNVSTLELGDSALYLCAGSAGVGEQFFGPGTRLTVL.

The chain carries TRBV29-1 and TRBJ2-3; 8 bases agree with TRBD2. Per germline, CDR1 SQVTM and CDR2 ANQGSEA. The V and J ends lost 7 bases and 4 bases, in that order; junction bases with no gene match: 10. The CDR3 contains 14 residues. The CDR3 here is CSAFPGGLADTQYF. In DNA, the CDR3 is TGCAGCGCCTTTCCGGGGGGGCTCGCAGATACGCAGTATTTT.

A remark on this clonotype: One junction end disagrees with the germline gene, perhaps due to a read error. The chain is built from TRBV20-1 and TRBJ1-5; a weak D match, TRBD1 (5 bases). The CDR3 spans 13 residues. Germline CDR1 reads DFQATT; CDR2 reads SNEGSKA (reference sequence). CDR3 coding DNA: TGCAGTGCAGGGGATTCGGGCAATCGGCCCCAGCATTTT. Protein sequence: CSAGDSGNRPQHF.

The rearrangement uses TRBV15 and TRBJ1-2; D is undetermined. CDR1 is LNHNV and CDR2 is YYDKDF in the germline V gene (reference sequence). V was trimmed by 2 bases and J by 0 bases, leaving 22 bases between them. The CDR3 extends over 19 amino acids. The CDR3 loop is CATSRNTMPLAGANYGYTF. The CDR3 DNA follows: TGTGCCACCAGCAGAAATACCATGCCCCTGGCAGGAGCTAACTATGGCTACACCTTC.

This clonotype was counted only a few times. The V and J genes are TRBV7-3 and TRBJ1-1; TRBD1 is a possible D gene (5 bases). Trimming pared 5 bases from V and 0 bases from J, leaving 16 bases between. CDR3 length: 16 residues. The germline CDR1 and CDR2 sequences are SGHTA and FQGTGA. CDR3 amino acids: CASSPTAGGLNTEAFF. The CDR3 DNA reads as TGTGCCAGCAGCCCCACGGCGGGGGGATTGAACACTGAAGCTTTCTTT. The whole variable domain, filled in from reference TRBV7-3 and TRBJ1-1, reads GAGVSQTPSNKVTEKGKYVELRCDPISGHTALYWYRQSLGQGPEFLIYFQGTGAADDSGLPNDRFFAVRPEGSVSTLKIQRTERGDSAVYLCASSPTAGGLNTEAFFGQGTRLTVV.

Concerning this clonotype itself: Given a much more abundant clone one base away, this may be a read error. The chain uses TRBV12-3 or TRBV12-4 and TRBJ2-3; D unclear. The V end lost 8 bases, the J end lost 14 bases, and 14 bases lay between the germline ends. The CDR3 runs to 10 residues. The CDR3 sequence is CASGNEKLYF. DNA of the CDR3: TGTGCCAGCGGGAATGAAAAACTGTATTTT.

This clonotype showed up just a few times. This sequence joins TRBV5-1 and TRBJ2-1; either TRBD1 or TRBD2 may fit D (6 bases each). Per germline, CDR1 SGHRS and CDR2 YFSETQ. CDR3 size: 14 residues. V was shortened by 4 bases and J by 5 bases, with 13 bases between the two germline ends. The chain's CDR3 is CASSNGGQNNEQFF. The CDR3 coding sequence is TGCGCCAGCAGCAATGGGGGGCAGAACAATGAGCAGTTCTTC.

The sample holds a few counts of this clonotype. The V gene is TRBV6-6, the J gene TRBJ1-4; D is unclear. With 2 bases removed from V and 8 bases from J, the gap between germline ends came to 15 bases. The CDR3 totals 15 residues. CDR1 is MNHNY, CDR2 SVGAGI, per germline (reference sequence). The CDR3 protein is CASSYRGPGAEKLFF. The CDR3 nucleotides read TGTGCCAGCAGTTACCGGGGTCCCGGTGCGGAAAAACTGTTTTTT.

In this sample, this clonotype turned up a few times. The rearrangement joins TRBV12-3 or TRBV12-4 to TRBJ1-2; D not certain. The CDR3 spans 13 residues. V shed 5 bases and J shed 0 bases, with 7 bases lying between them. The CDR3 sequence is CASSQSSNYGYTF. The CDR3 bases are TGTGCCAGCAGTCAGTCTTCTAACTATGGCTACACCTTC.

DNA for the CDR3: TGCGCCAGCAGCCGAGACCCAGTGAGCACAGATACGCAGTATTTT. This sequence encodes CASSRDPVSTDTQYF. The chain combines TRBV5-1 with TRBJ2-3, with no clear D. Germline V gene data show CDR1 as SGHRS and CDR2 as YFSETQ. Trimming took 4 bases from V and 0 from J, leaving 12 bases between them. CDR3 length: 15 amino acids.

The CDR3 sequence: CASSAPGRGAYGYTF. Here the CDR3 DNA reads TGTGCCAGCAGTGCCCCGGGGAGGGGAGCCTATGGCTACACCTTC. The chain recombines TRBV25-1 with TRBJ1-2; possible D gene TRBD1, 5 bases. The CDR3 loop spans 15 amino acids. Deletions cut 4 bases from V and 4 bases from J, with 16 bases between. CDR1 and CDR2 (germline): MGHDK, SYGVNS.

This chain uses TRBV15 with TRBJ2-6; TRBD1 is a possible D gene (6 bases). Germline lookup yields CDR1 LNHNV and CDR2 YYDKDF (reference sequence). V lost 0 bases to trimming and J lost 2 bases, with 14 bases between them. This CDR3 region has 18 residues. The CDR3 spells CATSRDITGWAGANVLTF. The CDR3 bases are TGTGCCACCAGCAGAGATATAACAGGGTGGGCTGGGGCCAACGTCCTGACTTTC.